This T cell receptor beta chain was sequenced during a study of blood T cell repertoires in COVID-19. Germline assignment: CDR1 MNHEY and CDR2 SVGAGI. V shed 6 bases, J shed 13 bases, and the junction held 12 bases outside the gene matches. This CDR3 contains 13 residues. This clone was recorded a few times. The protocol was immunoSEQ multiplex PCR, while the TCRdb copy is restricted to in-frame clones and leaves out a portion. The sample lists roughly 110,000 clones; 81% were seen once. The chain joins TRBV6-5 to TRBJ1-2; 9 bases agree with TRBD1. The clonotype comes from a human donor in a cohort sampled during active COVID-19. The specimen sequenced was peripheral blood. The CDR3 region has the DNA TGTGCCAGCAGGAAGGCGGGACAGGGTTTGTGCACCTTC. Translating it yields CASRKAGQGLCTF.